The sequence of this T cell receptor beta chain was determined in a study of blood T cell repertoires in COVID-19. Study overall: COVID-19 samples from acute and convalescent phases originated in the United States, Italy and Spain. PBMCs, B-cell-depleted T cells, or T cells provided the cDNA or gDNA that made up the material.

Original handling: Amplifying reference gene primers gave estimates of nucleated cell counts. Repertoires were generated with immunoSEQ multiplex PCR, while TCRdb's copy carries only in-frame clones and drops some. Clone size and the V and J calls come from that table; the DNA yielded D and trimming. The table records about 170,000 clones, 70% to 90% of them present only once. Patients of the Seattle cohort, enrolled during active infection, were followed longitudinally. With V trimmed by 5 bases and J by 4 bases, 7 bases remained unmatched. The CDR3 runs 15 residues. Per the germline V gene, CDR1 is SGHVS and CDR2 is FNYEAQ.

The V gene is TRBV7-6, the J gene TRBJ2-1, with 8 positions matching TRBD1. The receptor was isolated from a woman older than 75 with COVID-19, enrolled during active disease. The source material was peripheral blood. As DNA, the CDR3 is TGTGCCAGCAGCCCCACAGGGGGTTTATACAATGAGCAGTTCTTC. It specifies CASSPTGGLYNEQFF.